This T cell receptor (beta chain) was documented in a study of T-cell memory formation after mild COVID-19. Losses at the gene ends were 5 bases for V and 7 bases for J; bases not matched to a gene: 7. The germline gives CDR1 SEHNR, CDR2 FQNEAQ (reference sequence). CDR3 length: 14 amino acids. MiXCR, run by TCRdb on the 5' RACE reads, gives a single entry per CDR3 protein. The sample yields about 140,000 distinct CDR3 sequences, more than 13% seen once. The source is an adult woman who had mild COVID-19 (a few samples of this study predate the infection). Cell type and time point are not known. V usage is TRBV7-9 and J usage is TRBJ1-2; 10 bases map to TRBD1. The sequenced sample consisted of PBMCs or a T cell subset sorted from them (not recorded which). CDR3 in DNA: TGTGCCAGCAGCCTTGACAGGGGGCCGCGTGGCTACACCTTC. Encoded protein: CASSLDRGPRGYTF.